Listed below are T cell receptor beta chains from one sample, sequenced in a study of T-cell memory formation after mild COVID-19. One entry per CDR3 protein results from TCRdb running MiXCR on the 5' RACE reads. The table includes 470,000 or so distinct CDR3 sequences, around 27% detected once. Sample: PBMCs or a T cell subset sorted from them (not recorded which). The origin of the receptors is an adult woman who had mild COVID-19 (a few samples of this study predate the infection). Cell type and time point are not known. CDR3s include the opening cysteine and the closing phenylalanine or tryptophan. Each record gives: clone size, V gene, D gene, J gene, CDR3 DNA, CDR3 protein. D genes are given only for firm matches. Clone size is given for some rows only: seen once, a few or many times, or a class if the clone is expanded.

>NA|TRBV5-6|NA|TRBJ1-1
TGTGCCAGCAGCTTGTGGGGGACTCTGGAAGCCGCGGGGGACATGAACACTGAAGCTTTCTTT
CASSLWGTLEAAGDMNTEAFF
>few|TRBV5-1|NA|TRBJ2-5
TGCGCCAGCAGTTCCCCGTTGGACCAGGAACAAGAGACCCAGTACTTC
CASSSPLDQEQETQYF
>NA|TRBV24-1|NA|TRBJ2-5
TGTGCCACCAGTTTCAGGGGTCGAGAGACCCAGTACTTC
CATSFRGRETQYF
>NA|TRBV7-2|TRBD2|TRBJ2-7
TGTGCCAGCAGCCCCACTTACTCTCCGGGACTACTTTACGAGCAGTACTTC
CASSPTYSPGLLYEQYF
>few|TRBV6-5|NA|TRBJ2-6
TGTGCCAGCAGTGACCAGGGATCTGGGGCCAACGTCCTGACTTTC
CASSDQGSGANVLTF
>few|TRBV6-5|NA|TRBJ2-1
TGTGCCAGCAGTTACTTGAGTGGCAATGAGCAGTTCTTC
CASSYLSGNEQFF
>few|TRBV14|TRBD2|TRBJ2-1
TGTGCCAGCAGCCCGCGACTAGCCGATGAGCAGTTCTTC
CASSPRLADEQFF
>few|TRBV5-6|NA|TRBJ1-4
TGTGCCAGCAGCTTGGGATCTGGGCGCTTCGGGGGCGCTCAATCAGGGCGTGAAAAACTGTTTTTT
CASSLGSGRFGGAQSGREKLFF
>NA|TRBV5-1|TRBD1|TRBJ1-1
TGCGCCAGCAGCTTACGACAGGGTGACAGAGGAGACACTGAAGCTTTCTTT
CASSLRQGDRGDTEAFF
>NA|TRBV7-7|NA|TRBJ2-2
TGTGCTAGCAGCTTATTCGCAGATCCCACCGGGGAGCTGTTTTTT
CASSLFADPTGELFF
>NA|TRBV5-1|TRBD2|TRBJ2-2
TGCGCCAGCAGCTTCCTAGCGGGCCCGAACACCGGGGAGCTGTTTTTT
CASSFLAGPNTGELFF
>NA|TRBV2|NA|TRBJ2-5
TGTGCCAGCGGGAGCGGGCGAGAGACCCAGTACTTC
CASGSGRETQYF
>many|TRBV5-1|NA|TRBJ1-5
TGCGCCAGCAGCTTGGAAGGGTATAGCAATCAGCCCCAGCATTTT
CASSLEGYSNQPQHF
>few|TRBV10-3|NA|TRBJ1-1
TGTGCCATCACGGGTGGCGGCCCGAACACTGAAGCTTTCTTT
CAITGGGPNTEAFF
>few|TRBV7-6|TRBD2|TRBJ2-3
TGTGCCAGCAGCTCCCGGACTAGCGGGGGACCTAGCACTCATACGCAGTATTTT
CASSSRTSGGPSTHTQYF
>few|TRBV10-3|TRBD2|TRBJ2-5
TGTGCCATCAGTGTAGGGGGGCGAACAGCAGCGGGAGAGAAAGAGACCCAGTACTTC
CAISVGGRTAAGEKETQYF
>NA|TRBV18|NA|TRBJ1-3
TGTGCCAGCTCAACAGAGAGAAACACCATATATTTT
CASSTERNTIYF
>few|TRBV2|TRBD1|TRBJ1-4
TGTGCCAGCAGTGACCCAAGGGTGACAGGGACAACTAATGAAAAACTGTTTTTT
CASSDPRVTGTTNEKLFF
>few|TRBV20-1|TRBD2|TRBJ2-7
TGCAGTGCTAGGGGGCTAGCGGGACTTGGCTACGAGCAGTACTTC
CSARGLAGLGYEQYF
>NA|TRBV3-1|NA|TRBJ1-2
TGTGCCAGTTCAGCCGGGGTTCCCAACTATGGCTACACCTTC
CASSAGVPNYGYTF
>NA|TRBV7-9|TRBD2|TRBJ2-5
TGTGCCAGCCTTGCCGGGACTAGCGGGAGCGGCCAAGAGACCCAGTACTTC
CASLAGTSGSGQETQYF
>few|TRBV4-3|TRBD2|TRBJ2-3
TGCGCCAGCAGCCAAGAGTTAGCGGGAGGGCCAGGGGGTACGCAGTATTTT
CASSQELAGGPGGTQYF
>few|TRBV5-1|NA|TRBJ1-1
TGCGCCAGCAGCCCGAATACAGCGAACACTGAAGCTTTCTTT
CASSPNTANTEAFF
>NA|TRBV12-3/TRBV12-4|TRBD2|TRBJ2-7
TGTGCCAGCAGTCCTACCGGGACTAGCCCCTACGAGCAGTACTTC
CASSPTGTSPYEQYF
>few|TRBV19|NA|TRBJ2-1
TGTGCCAGTAGTATAGATCAGGCCGGGTCCTCCTACAATGAGCAGTTCTTC
CASSIDQAGSSYNEQFF
>few|TRBV12-3/TRBV12-4|NA|TRBJ2-3
TGTGCCAGCAGTTCCTTCTATAGGGGGTCCACAGATACGCAGTATTTT
CASSSFYRGSTDTQYF
>many|TRBV7-2|NA|TRBJ2-1
TGTGCCAGCAGCTTGGGGTTCGGCAATGAGCAGTTCTTC
CASSLGFGNEQFF
>few|TRBV7-9|NA|TRBJ1-1
TGTGCCAGCAGCTTGGCCCAGGGGACGACGGGCACTGAAGCTTTCTTT
CASSLAQGTTGTEAFF
>NA|TRBV7-8|TRBD2|TRBJ2-1
TGTGCCAGCAGCGCACCACCCCTGGGACTAGCGAGCTCCTACAATGAGCAGTTCTTC
CASSAPPLGLASSYNEQFF
>few|TRBV4-1|NA|TRBJ2-3
TGCGCCAGCAGCCAAGCGGGGGAGTCATACACAGATACGCAGTATTTT
CASSQAGESYTDTQYF
>NA|TRBV29-1|TRBD1|TRBJ2-5
TGCAGCGTTGGGGACAGGGCAGAGACCCAGTACTTC
CSVGDRAETQYF
>NA|TRBV14|NA|TRBJ2-3
TGTGCCAGCAGCCAAGAAACCGTCGGGGATACGCAGTATTTT
CASSQETVGDTQYF
>NA|TRBV7-7|NA|TRBJ2-7
TGTGCTAGCAGCGCCTCAATGGGCGTACTCCACGAGCAGTACTTC
CASSASMGVLHEQYF
>NA|TRBV25-1|NA|TRBJ2-1
TGTGCCACAGCCCGGGGCAATGAGCAGTTCTTC
CATARGNEQFF
>many|TRBV12-3/TRBV12-4|TRBD1|TRBJ2-7
TGTGCCAGCAGTGAGACAGGGGGCGTCTCTGGCGAGCAGTACTTC
CASSETGGVSGEQYF
>NA|TRBV5-1|NA|TRBJ2-3
TGCGCCAGCAGCTTGGGTCCCAGGACAGACCGAGATACGCAGTATTTT
CASSLGPRTDRDTQYF
>many|TRBV19|NA|TRBJ2-5
TGTGCCAGTAAAGATGGAGGAGGGATCCAAGAGACCCAGTACTTC
CASKDGGGIQETQYF
>few|TRBV5-6|NA|TRBJ2-7
TGTGCCAGCAGCTCAACAGGGAAGGGGAACGAGCAGTACTTC
CASSSTGKGNEQYF
>NA|TRBV5-1|TRBD2|TRBJ2-3
TGCGCCAGCAGCTTGGACACTAGCGGGGGAACAGATACGCAGTATTTT
CASSLDTSGGTDTQYF
>few|TRBV25-1|NA|TRBJ1-2
TGTGCCAGCAGTGAATTCGCCGGGGTAAACTATGGCTACACCTTC
CASSEFAGVNYGYTF
>NA|TRBV12-3/TRBV12-4|NA|TRBJ1-3
TGTGCCAGCAGGCTGACAGGCCCTGGAAACACCATATATTTT
CASRLTGPGNTIYF
>NA|TRBV29-1|TRBD1|TRBJ2-3
TGCAGCGTTGGGTCGACAGGGGCGGGGGATACGCAGTATTTT
CSVGSTGAGDTQYF
>NA|TRBV12-3/TRBV12-4|TRBD1|TRBJ1-5
TGTGCCAGCAGTGATACAGGGGGGAGCAATCAGCCCCAGCATTTT
CASSDTGGSNQPQHF
>NA|TRBV7-9|NA|TRBJ1-2
TGTGCCAGCAGTGGGGGGGCCCTAACCTATGGCTACACCTTC
CASSGGALTYGYTF
>few|TRBV7-9|NA|TRBJ2-7
TGTGCCAGCGGACAGACAGACACCTACGAGCAGTACTTC
CASGQTDTYEQYF
>NA|TRBV5-6|TRBD1|TRBJ1-2
TGTGCCAGCAGCCCACAGGGGCGATATGGCTACACCTTC
CASSPQGRYGYTF
>few|TRBV11-2|NA|TRBJ2-3
TGTGCCAGCAGCTTATTTGGGGACGGGGTAGATACGCAGTATTTT
CASSLFGDGVDTQYF
>NA|TRBV7-2|NA|TRBJ1-1
TGTGCCAGCAGCCAGACGGGGGCCACTGAAGCTTTCTTT
CASSQTGATEAFF
>few|TRBV12-3/TRBV12-4|TRBD2|TRBJ2-3
TGTGCCAGCAGTAGAATAGCGGGAGCTAGCACAGATACGCAGTATTTT
CASSRIAGASTDTQYF
>many|TRBV6-1|NA|TRBJ1-2
TGTGCCAGCAGTGTGGGGGGAGCCCTTAACTATGGCTACACCTTC
CASSVGGALNYGYTF
>NA|TRBV12-3/TRBV12-4|NA|TRBJ2-1
TGTGCCAGCAGTTCGACTGAGAACCCCGACGTAGAGCAGTTCTTC
CASSSTENPDVEQFF
>few|TRBV12-3/TRBV12-4|TRBD1|TRBJ2-7
TGTGCCAGCGGGGACAGGGGCTCCTACGAGCAGTACTTC
CASGDRGSYEQYF
>NA|TRBV4-2|TRBD2|TRBJ2-1
TGTGCCAGCAGCCAAGATGCTAGCGGGGGCCCCCATGAGCAGTTCTTC
CASSQDASGGPHEQFF
>few|TRBV24-1|TRBD2|TRBJ2-1
TGTGCCACCAGTGACAGCGGACTAGCGGGGTTTTACAATGAGCAGTTCTTC
CATSDSGLAGFYNEQFF
>few|TRBV5-5|NA|TRBJ1-2
TGTGCCAGCAGCCCTCAGCCGGCTTTGAACTATGGCTACACCTTC
CASSPQPALNYGYTF